A single sample gave rise to the 4 T cell receptor beta chains below, sequenced in a study of regulatory T cells in long-lasting Graves disease. Time point meaning: persistent/refractory GD, antithyroid drugs over 5 years with positive TRAb. After RNA was extracted from PBMCs, the TCR library was made from it. Construction of TCR beta libraries relied on iRepertoire HTBI primers and on Arm-PCR targeting CDR3 regions. TCRdb reprocessed the multiplex PCR reads via MiXCR and lists one record per CDR3 protein. The top ten clones hold around 42% of a sample with about 660,000 distinct CDR3 sequences, 25% to 30% of them seen once. Sequenced here: peripheral blood mononuclear cells (PBMCs), sampled when the disease was refractory, from a patient treated with antithyroid drugs. These receptors originate from a female donor with Graves disease.

On this clonotype: A much bigger clone sits one base away, suggesting this may be a read error. This chain links TRBV28 with TRBJ1-1; D gene ambiguous. CDR1 and CDR2 from the germline V gene are MDHEN and SYDVKM. This CDR3 has 12 amino acids. Deletions cut 11 bases from V and 1 base from J, with 11 bases between. The CDR3 bases are TGTGCCGGCCGAATAGGGAACACTGAAGCTTTCTTT. Translating it yields CAGRIGNTEAFF.

This clonotype occurred a few times. V usage is TRBV19 and J usage is TRBJ1-1, with 12 bases fitting TRBD1. With V trimmed by 6 bases and J by 5 bases, 13 bases remained unmatched. This CDR3 spans 17 amino acids. The germline CDR1 and CDR2 sequences are LNHDA and SQIVND (reference sequence). The CDR3 region has the DNA TGTGCCAGTAGAGCCTCCGGGACAGGGGGCATCGGGACTGAAGCTTTCTTT. It specifies CASRASGTGGIGTEAFF.

The CDR3 sequence: CSARGGAGTGELFF. In DNA form, the CDR3 reads TGCAGTGCTAGAGGGGGGGCCGGCACCGGGGAGCTGTTTTTT. This chain connects TRBV20-1 to TRBJ2-2; the D gene could be TRBD1 or TRBD2 (6 bases each). The V gene's germline CDR1 is DFQATT and CDR2 SNEGSKA (reference sequence). V gave up 1 base and J gave up 4 bases, with 10 bases separating them. This CDR3 has 14 residues.

In its sample, this clonotype was seen a few times. V and J are TRBV11-2 and TRBJ1-1, with D perhaps TRBD1 (5 bases). The CDR3 loop spans 14 amino acids. Germline lookup yields CDR1 SGHAT and CDR2 FQNNGV. V lost 3 bases, J lost 4 bases, and 12 bases lay in between. The CDR3 here is CASSFSGMGTEAFF. The DNA for the CDR3 is TGTGCCAGCAGCTTTTCAGGGATGGGCACTGAAGCTTTCTTT.